This is a list of T cell receptor beta chains from one sample in a study of T cells in tuberculosis. Here immunoSEQ multiplex PCR was the method, and the copy in TCRdb shows in-frame clones only, minus some. The sample gives about 88,000 clones, roughly 88% of which show up once; over 1.5% is in the top ten. The sequencing input was CD1b-GMM tetramer-negative cells sorted from PBMCs. Receptors originate from an adult woman with latent tuberculosis. Both conserved end residues are part of each CDR3. Each record gives: V gene, CDR3 protein.

v_call: TRBV9
cdr3_aa: CASSPRTSGGTYEQFF

v_call: TRBV6-5
cdr3_aa: CASHGGSTDTQYF

v_call: TRBV5-1
cdr3_aa: CASNPEPLRTNEKLFF

v_call: TRBV10-1
cdr3_aa: CASTRDREGQPQHF

v_call: TRBV30
cdr3_aa: CAWSVSEGNEAFF

v_call: TRBV6-4
cdr3_aa: CASRGRLNTEAFF

v_call: TRBV9
cdr3_aa: CASAWTSVTDTQYF

v_call: TRBV29-1
cdr3_aa: CSVRQSGNTIYF

v_call: TRBV11-2
cdr3_aa: CASSGRWDRGEVNYGYTF

v_call: TRBV11-2
cdr3_aa: CASGTVSGNTIYF

v_call: TRBV6-1
cdr3_aa: CASRGQGVQPQHF

v_call: TRBV7-6
cdr3_aa: CASSLGGGTYEQYF

v_call: TRBV2
cdr3_aa: CASKGDRNQPQHF

v_call: TRBV5-6
cdr3_aa: CASSLTYREGDTQYF

v_call: TRBV2
cdr3_aa: CASSADAGVTGANVLTF

v_call: TRBV5-1
cdr3_aa: CASSSTGQGVIGELFF